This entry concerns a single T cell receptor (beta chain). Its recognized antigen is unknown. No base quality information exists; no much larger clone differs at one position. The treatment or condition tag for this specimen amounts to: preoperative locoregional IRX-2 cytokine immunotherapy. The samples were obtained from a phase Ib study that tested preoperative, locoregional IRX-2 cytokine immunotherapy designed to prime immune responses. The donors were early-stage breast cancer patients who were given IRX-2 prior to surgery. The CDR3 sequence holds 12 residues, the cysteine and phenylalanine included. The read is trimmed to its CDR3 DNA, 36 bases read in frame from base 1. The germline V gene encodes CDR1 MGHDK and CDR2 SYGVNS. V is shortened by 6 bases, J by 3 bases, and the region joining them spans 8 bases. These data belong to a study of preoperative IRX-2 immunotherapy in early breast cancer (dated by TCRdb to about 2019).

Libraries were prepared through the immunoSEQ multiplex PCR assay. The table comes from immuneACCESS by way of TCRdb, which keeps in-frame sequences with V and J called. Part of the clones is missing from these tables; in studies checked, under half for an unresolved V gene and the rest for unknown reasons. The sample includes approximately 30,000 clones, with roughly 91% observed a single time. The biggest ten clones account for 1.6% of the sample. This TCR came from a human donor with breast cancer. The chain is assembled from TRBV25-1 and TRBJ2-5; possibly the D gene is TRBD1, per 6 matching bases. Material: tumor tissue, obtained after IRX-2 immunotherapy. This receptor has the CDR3 CASSGTKETQYF. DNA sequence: TGTGCCAGCAGCGGGACAAAAGAGACCCAGTACTTC. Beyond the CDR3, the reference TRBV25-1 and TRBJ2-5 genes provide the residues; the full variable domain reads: EADIYQTPRYLVIGTGKKITLECSQTMGHDKMYWYQQDPGMELHLIHYSYGVNSTEKGDLSSESTVSRIRTEHFPLTLESARPSHTSQYLCASSGTKETQYFGPGTRLLVL.